Sequencing of this T cell receptor beta chain was carried out in a study of T cell changes during pregnancy in multiple sclerosis. This table comes from immunoSEQ multiplex PCR, and its TCRdb copy is limited to in-frame clones, with some not included. The sample carries fewer than 45,000 clones, about 93% recorded once. Germline-derived CDR1 and CDR2 are SGDLS and YYNGEE. The CDR3 consists of 15 residues. V gave up 0 bases and J gave up 5 bases, with 12 bases separating them. The TCR comes from a female donor with multiple sclerosis, enrolled in a pregnancy study. The sequencing used CD4+ T cells from peripheral blood mononuclear cells, collected in the third trimester of pregnancy. This chain links TRBV9 with TRBJ1-5, with TRBD1 as a possible D gene (5 bases). The CDR3 sequence: CASSVGKGPHQPQHF. For the CDR3, the DNA is TGTGCCAGCAGCGTAGGAAAGGGGCCCCATCAGCCCCAGCATTTT.